This is a list of T cell receptor beta chains from one sample in a study of blood T cell repertoires in COVID-19. Some clones are missing from TCRdb's copy, which holds only in-frame ones; the method was immunoSEQ multiplex PCR. The data show about 290,000 clones, roughly nine tenths seen once. Sequencing used peripheral blood. Receptors originate from a woman aged 30 to 39 with COVID-19, enrolled during active disease. CDR3s include the opening cysteine and the closing phenylalanine or tryptophan. A D gene is named only where the DNA matches it firmly. The size field is filled for only some rows; it gives once, few, many or a size class.

J gene | D gene | clone size | V gene | CDR3 protein | CDR3 DNA
TRBJ1-2 | - | - | TRBV3-1/TRBV3-2 | CASSQGGYTF | TGTGCCAGCAGCCAGGGCGGCTACACCTTC
TRBJ2-5 | TRBD2 | - | TRBV7-8 | CASSLLLARVAGEETQYF | TGTGCCAGCAGCTTACTCCTCGCGAGGGTAGCGGGGGAAGAGACCCAGTACTTC
TRBJ1-4 | - | - | TRBV11-2 | CASSHGGKLFF | TGTGCCAGCAGCCACGGCGGGAAACTGTTTTTT
TRBJ1-1 | TRBD1 | - | TRBV5-1 | CASSLQGATEAFF | TGCGCCAGCAGCTTGCAGGGGGCAACTGAAGCTTTCTTT
TRBJ2-1 | - | - | TRBV27 | CASSPNRGTPGEQFF | TGTGCCAGCAGCCCTAACCGGGGGACCCCAGGTGAGCAGTTCTTC
TRBJ2-1 | TRBD1 | - | TRBV5-8 | CASSLGMGQGFTSSYNEQFF | TGTGCCAGCAGCTTGGGAATGGGACAGGGGTTTACCTCCTCCTACAATGAGCAGTTCTTC
TRBJ1-2 | TRBD1 | once | TRBV2 | CASRAGTGNGYTF | TGTGCCAGCAGGGCCGGGACAGGGAACGGCTACACCTTC
TRBJ2-5 | - | - | TRBV5-1 | CASSLGAARQETQYF | TGCGCCAGCAGCTTGGGGGCAGCTCGTCAAGAGACCCAGTACTTC
TRBJ1-1 | - | - | TRBV6-2/TRBV6-3 | CASSSFRGWDTEAFF | TGTGCCAGCAGTTCCTTTAGGGGGTGGGACACTGAAGCTTTCTTT
TRBJ1-6 | - | few | TRBV10-3 | CAISEGHGSPLHF | TGTGCCATCAGTGAGGGGCATGGATCACCCCTCCACTTT
TRBJ1-6 | TRBD1 | - | TRBV30 | CAWSSSRGRFNSPLHF | TGTGCCTGGAGTTCCAGCAGGGGGCGGTTTAATTCACCCCTCCACTTT
TRBJ1-3 | - | - | TRBV19 | CASSIGTRQGNTIYF | TGTGCCAGTAGTATTGGGACAAGACAAGGAAACACCATATATTTT
TRBJ1-2 | TRBD1 | - | TRBV7-9 | CASSNHRTGDDGYTF | TGTGCCAGCAGCAATCACCGGACAGGCGACGATGGCTACACCTTC
TRBJ1-6 | - | - | TRBV5-1 | CASSLEGLSPLHF | TGCGCCAGCAGCTTGGAGGGGCTTTCACCCCTCCACTTT
TRBJ1-4 | - | - | TRBV7-8 | CASSPRRQGNEKLFF | TGTGCCAGCAGCCCCCGTCGGCAGGGGAATGAAAAACTGTTTTTT
TRBJ1-4 | - | few | TRBV7-9 | CASSFAGQIEKLFF | TGTGCCAGCAGCTTCGCGGGGCAGATAGAAAAACTGTTTTTT
TRBJ1-2 | - | - | TRBV18 | CASSPPGENYGYTF | TGTGCCAGCTCACCACCCGGGGAGAACTATGGCTACACCTTC
TRBJ2-5 | TRBD2 | - | TRBV6-1 | CASSEPYRSGGGRFETQYF | TGTGCCAGCAGTGAACCCTACAGAAGCGGGGGGGGTCGGTTCGAGACCCAGTACTTC
TRBJ1-5 | TRBD1 | few | TRBV19 | CASSPGTGGNQPQHF | TGTGCCAGTAGTCCAGGGACAGGGGGAAATCAGCCCCAGCATTTT
TRBJ1-2 | - | once | TRBV2 | CASSVVGYGYTF | TGTGCCAGCAGTGTGGTCGGCTATGGCTACACCTTC
TRBJ2-5 | TRBD2 | few | TRBV27 | CASSFAGGLHRTQYF | TGTGCCAGCAGTTTTGCGGGGGGGCTTCATAGGACCCAGTACTTC
TRBJ1-4 | TRBD1 | - | TRBV5-4 | CASKPDRGTNEKLFF | TGTGCCAGCAAGCCGGACAGGGGAACTAATGAAAAACTGTTTTTT
TRBJ2-1 | TRBD2 | once | TRBV18 | CASSESGGVYNEQFF | TGTGCCAGCTCAGAAAGCGGGGGAGTCTACAATGAGCAGTTCTTC
TRBJ1-2 | - | few | TRBV19 | CASSIGPGVPVYGYTF | TGTGCCAGTAGTATAGGCCCAGGGGTCCCTGTCTATGGCTACACCTTC
TRBJ2-7 | - | - | TRBV7-8 | CASSWGGPKYEQYF | TGTGCCAGCAGCTGGGGAGGACCGAAATACGAGCAGTACTTC
TRBJ2-5 | TRBD2 | - | TRBV11-2 | CASSFAERGGLETQYF | TGTGCCAGCAGCTTCGCTGAGCGGGGGGGCTTAGAGACCCAGTACTTC
TRBJ1-1 | - | - | TRBV11-2 | CASSLSRGGLTEAFF | TGTGCCAGCAGCTTATCCCGGGGAGGACTTACTGAAGCTTTCTTT
TRBJ2-4 | - | - | TRBV6-1 | CASSEMTSSETKNIQYF | TGTGCCAGCAGTGAAATGACGTCTAGCGAAACCAAAAACATTCAGTACTTC
TRBJ2-2 | TRBD1 | - | TRBV5-4 | CASSPGTGPPGELFF | TGTGCCAGCAGCCCCGGGACAGGGCCACCCGGGGAGCTGTTTTTT
TRBJ1-1 | TRBD1 | - | TRBV3-1/TRBV3-2 | CASSQGILDRVTEAFF | TGTGCCAGCAGCCAGGGTATTCTGGACAGGGTAACTGAAGCTTTCTTT
TRBJ2-1 | - | - | TRBV7-9 | CASSSQGFDEQFF | TGTGCCAGCAGCTCGCAGGGTTTCGATGAGCAGTTCTTC
TRBJ2-7 | TRBD1 | once | TRBV6-5 | CASSYGGQGYEQYF | TGTGCCAGCAGTTACGGGGGACAGGGTTACGAGCAGTACTTC
TRBJ2-7 | - | - | TRBV5-5 | CASSFVGSYEQYF | TGTGCCAGCAGCTTCGTGGGGAGCTACGAGCAGTACTTC
TRBJ1-1 | - | - | TRBV7-8 | CASSLARTDTEAFF | TGTGCCAGCAGCTTAGCGAGAACGGACACTGAAGCTTTCTTT
TRBJ1-3 | - | - | TRBV3-1/TRBV3-2 | CASSRGAGAGSGNTIYF | TGTGCCAGCAGCCGAGGGGCGGGAGCTGGGTCTGGAAACACCATATATTTT
TRBJ2-5 | TRBD2 | - | TRBV5-4 | CASSLLAGGQETQYF | TGTGCCAGCAGCCTACTAGCGGGGGGCCAAGAGACCCAGTACTTC
TRBJ1-4 | - | - | TRBV18 | CASSPVATNEKLFF | TGTGCCAGCTCACCCGTTGCAACTAATGAAAAACTGTTTTTT
TRBJ2-1 | TRBD2 | - | TRBV7-7 | CASSPGGGPYNEQFF | TGTGCCAGCAGCCCCGGCGGGGGGCCCTACAATGAGCAGTTCTTC
TRBJ1-1 | TRBD1 | - | TRBV5-1 | CASRKQGVDTEAFF | TGCGCCAGCAGAAAACAGGGGGTGGACACTGAAGCTTTCTTT
TRBJ2-3 | - | - | TRBV6-6 | CASTYRGALEYGQYF | TGTGCCAGCACCTACCGGGGGGCCCTAGAGTATGGGCAGTATTTT
TRBJ1-1 | TRBD1 | - | TRBV2 | CASGGQANTEAFF | TGTGCCAGCGGCGGACAGGCCAACACTGAAGCTTTCTTT
TRBJ2-7 | - | - | TRBV10-3 | CAISEPAGLAGEQYF | TGTGCCATCAGTGAACCCGCGGGGTTGGCTGGAGAGCAGTACTTC
TRBJ2-5 | TRBD2 | - | TRBV7-9 | CASGAGLARETQYF | TGTGCCAGCGGCGCGGGACTAGCGAGGGAGACCCAGTACTTC
TRBJ2-2 | - | - | TRBV7-8 | CASSLDRSNTGELFF | TGTGCCAGCAGCTTGGACAGATCGAACACCGGGGAGCTGTTTTTT
TRBJ2-7 | TRBD2 | once | TRBV9 | CASSSIAGAYEQYF | TGTGCCAGCAGCTCAATAGCGGGGGCCTACGAGCAGTACTTC
TRBJ1-3 | - | - | TRBV5-4 | CASSLGWGPGNTIYF | TGTGCCAGCAGCTTGGGATGGGGGCCTGGAAACACCATATATTTT
TRBJ1-1 | TRBD1 | few | TRBV11-3 | CASSFDRGTEAFF | TGTGCCAGCAGCTTCGACAGGGGCACTGAAGCTTTCTTT
TRBJ2-2 | - | - | TRBV6-5 | CASRRGNARELFF | TGTGCCAGCCGAAGGGGGAACGCAAGGGAGCTGTTTTTT
TRBJ2-2 | - | - | TRBV2 | CASKVQGGDAGELFF | TGTGCCAGCAAGGTTCAGGGCGGGGATGCCGGGGAGCTGTTTTTT
TRBJ1-5 | - | - | TRBV28 | CASSLAGAGQPQHF | TGTGCCAGCAGTTTGGCAGGGGCGGGTCAGCCCCAGCATTTT
TRBJ1-4 | TRBD1 | - | TRBV2 | CASSGWTGTPPGKLFF | TGTGCCAGCAGTGGTTGGACAGGGACGCCCCCGGGAAAACTGTTTTTT